This TCR beta chain was sequenced for a study of T cells in Graves' hyperthyroidism and ophthalmopathy. Findings and caveats of the study: Also found in blood were most expanded thyroid clonotypes above 0.001. In simple terms, a model built on 13 V-J features told ophthalmopathy apart from stable hyperthyroidism.

Together with thyroid ultrasound, orbital computed tomography, serum thyroxine and TRAb, clinical symptoms were used for diagnoses. PBMCs were sourced from roughly 9.7 ml fresh peripheral blood. Amplification of TCR beta CDR3 regions was performed using RNA transcripts as template. The HTBI primer set was used in a first-round RT-PCR of the TCR CDR3. Via MiXCR, TCRdb re-called the multiplex PCR reads, giving one row per CDR3 protein. The table records about 180,000 distinct CDR3 sequences, about 9.4% of them present only once. CDR1 is MNHEY, CDR2 SMNVEV, per germline (reference sequence). The CDR3 extends over 14 amino acids. Trimming removed 5 bases at V and 4 bases at J, with 12 bases between. A note on this clonotype: What it recognizes is unknown.

This chain links TRBV27 with TRBJ1-3, with D perhaps matching TRBD1 (5 bases). This receptor was taken from a woman aged 18-30 years with Graves' hyperthyroidism that later progressed to Graves' ophthalmopathy. The specimen was blood. DNA for the CDR3: TGTGCCAGCAGTGCAGGGTTTTCAGGAAACACCATATATTTT. This gives the protein CASSAGFSGNTIYF.